Listed below are T cell receptor beta chains from one sample, sequenced in a study of CD8 T cells in seronegative destructive rheumatoid arthritis. The repertoire was sequenced with immunoSEQ multiplex PCR; TCRdb's copy has only in-frame clones and lacks some. The sample has about 12,000 clones, around four fifths seen once. Sample: CD8+ T cells from blood. The receptors stem from a woman aged 30 to 49 with seronegative destructive rheumatoid arthritis. CDR3s include the opening cysteine and the closing phenylalanine or tryptophan. A D gene is named only where the DNA matches it firmly. Size is stated for part of the rows, as once, few or many counts, or as a class when the clone is expanded.

v_call: TRBV2; j_call: TRBJ1-3; d_call: .; clone_size: .; cdr3_aa: CASSGRDGGNTIYF; cdr3_nt: TGTGCCAGCAGCGGGAGGGACGGTGGAAACACCATATATTTT
v_call: TRBV4-1; j_call: TRBJ1-6; d_call: TRBD1; clone_size: once; cdr3_aa: CASSFDRGGSPLHF; cdr3_nt: TGTGCCAGCAGTTTCGACAGGGGCGGCTCACCCCTCCACTTT
v_call: TRBV28; j_call: TRBJ2-3; d_call: .; clone_size: .; cdr3_aa: CASSRTGPAGDTQYF; cdr3_nt: TGTGCCAGCAGTCGAACGGGACCCGCGGGGGATACGCAGTATTTT
v_call: TRBV19; j_call: TRBJ1-6; d_call: TRBD1; clone_size: .; cdr3_aa: CAPGTGGPPLHF; cdr3_nt: TGTGCCCCCGGGACAGGGGGCCCACCCCTCCACTTT
v_call: TRBV10-2; j_call: TRBJ2-7; d_call: .; clone_size: .; cdr3_aa: CASSEAGTHEQYF; cdr3_nt: TGCGCCAGCAGTGAGGCAGGGACTCACGAGCAGTACTTC
v_call: TRBV6-5; j_call: TRBJ2-5; d_call: .; clone_size: .; cdr3_aa: CASSTRLVETQYF; cdr3_nt: TGTGCCAGCAGTACCCGACTTGTGGAGACCCAGTACTTC
v_call: TRBV27; j_call: TRBJ1-5; d_call: .; clone_size: few; cdr3_aa: CASRPGGADGQPQHF; cdr3_nt: TGTGCCAGCAGACCAGGAGGGGCCGATGGACAGCCCCAGCATTTT
v_call: TRBV27; j_call: TRBJ2-7; d_call: .; clone_size: .; cdr3_aa: CASSPGAGEQYF; cdr3_nt: TGTGCCAGCAGTCCCGGAGCGGGCGAGCAGTACTTC
v_call: TRBV6-5; j_call: TRBJ2-7; d_call: .; clone_size: .; cdr3_aa: CASSYSRGAGEQYF; cdr3_nt: TGTGCCAGCAGTTATTCTCGGGGGGCGGGTGAGCAGTACTTC
v_call: TRBV7-2; j_call: TRBJ2-1; d_call: TRBD2; clone_size: .; cdr3_aa: CASSPGRGGYNEQFF; cdr3_nt: TGTGCCAGCAGCCCTGGGCGGGGGGGGTACAATGAGCAGTTCTTC
v_call: TRBV7-9; j_call: TRBJ2-2; d_call: TRBD1; clone_size: .; cdr3_aa: CASSPGQGVAGELFF; cdr3_nt: TGTGCCAGCAGCCCGGGACAGGGGGTGGCCGGGGAGCTGTTTTTT
v_call: TRBV2; j_call: TRBJ2-2; d_call: .; clone_size: .; cdr3_aa: CASSGDTPNTGELFF; cdr3_nt: TGTGCCAGCAGTGGGGACACTCCGAACACCGGGGAGCTGTTTTTT
v_call: TRBV27; j_call: TRBJ2-7; d_call: TRBD1; clone_size: .; cdr3_aa: CASTRQGSYEQYF; cdr3_nt: TGTGCCAGCACCCGACAGGGGTCCTACGAGCAGTACTTC
v_call: TRBV11-3; j_call: TRBJ2-7; d_call: .; clone_size: .; cdr3_aa: CASSLRGRVLNSYEQYF; cdr3_nt: TGTGCCAGCAGCTTAAGGGGCAGGGTCCTTAACTCCTACGAGCAGTACTTC
v_call: TRBV30; j_call: TRBJ1-1; d_call: TRBD1; clone_size: .; cdr3_aa: CAWGDRGAIPGIFF; cdr3_nt: TGTGCCTGGGGCGACAGGGGGGCCATTCCCGGTATTTTCTTT
v_call: TRBV6-9; j_call: TRBJ1-2; d_call: TRBD1; clone_size: .; cdr3_aa: CASSPPTGYYGYTF; cdr3_nt: TGTGCCAGCAGTCCGCCGACAGGGTACTATGGCTACACCTTC
v_call: TRBV5-1; j_call: TRBJ1-1; d_call: .; clone_size: .; cdr3_aa: CASSFEYPPGGTEAFF; cdr3_nt: TGCGCCAGCAGCTTTGAATACCCCCCCGGGGGCACTGAAGCTTTCTTT
v_call: TRBV7-9; j_call: TRBJ2-7; d_call: TRBD1; clone_size: .; cdr3_aa: CASSPPLPRDRRSEQYF; cdr3_nt: TGTGCCAGCAGCCCACCCCTTCCCCGGGACAGAAGGAGCGAGCAGTACTTC
v_call: TRBV28; j_call: TRBJ2-1; d_call: .; clone_size: .; cdr3_aa: CASRPTGGVAQFF; cdr3_nt: TGTGCCAGCAGGCCTACAGGGGGGGTTGCGCAGTTCTTC
v_call: TRBV4-1; j_call: TRBJ2-7; d_call: .; clone_size: .; cdr3_aa: CASSQDLPSYEQYF; cdr3_nt: TGCGCCAGCAGCCAAGACCTCCCTTCCTACGAGCAGTACTTC
v_call: TRBV18; j_call: TRBJ2-7; d_call: TRBD2; clone_size: once; cdr3_aa: CASSPPAGGLPYEQYF; cdr3_nt: TGTGCCAGCTCACCACCTGCGGGGGGGCTACCCTACGAGCAGTACTTC
v_call: TRBV30; j_call: TRBJ1-3; d_call: TRBD1; clone_size: .; cdr3_aa: CAWSLTGAGDTIYF; cdr3_nt: TGTGCCTGGAGCTTGACAGGGGCAGGGGACACCATATATTTT
v_call: TRBV5-1; j_call: TRBJ2-5; d_call: TRBD1; clone_size: .; cdr3_aa: CASRPSDRLQETQYF; cdr3_nt: TGCGCCAGCCGACCCTCGGACAGGCTCCAAGAGACCCAGTACTTC
v_call: TRBV28; j_call: TRBJ2-2; d_call: .; clone_size: .; cdr3_aa: CASSQNWDITGELFF; cdr3_nt: TGTGCCAGCAGCCAGAACTGGGACATCACCGGGGAGCTGTTTTTT
v_call: TRBV11-2; j_call: TRBJ1-6; d_call: .; clone_size: few; cdr3_aa: CASSSGVGHSPLHF; cdr3_nt: TGTGCCAGCAGCTCAGGGGTTGGGCATTCACCCCTCCACTTT
v_call: TRBV4-1; j_call: TRBJ2-2; d_call: .; clone_size: .; cdr3_aa: CASSQDRQGGELFF; cdr3_nt: TGCGCCAGCAGCCAAGATCGGCAGGGCGGGGAGCTGTTTTTT
v_call: TRBV28; j_call: TRBJ2-1; d_call: TRBD2; clone_size: once; cdr3_aa: CASSLSRGGVNEQFF; cdr3_nt: TGTGCCAGCAGTTTAAGCCGGGGGGGCGTCAATGAGCAGTTCTTC
v_call: TRBV6-5; j_call: TRBJ1-2; d_call: TRBD1; clone_size: few; cdr3_aa: CASSPSTGTYGYTF; cdr3_nt: TGTGCCAGCAGTCCATCGACAGGGACATATGGCTACACCTTC
v_call: TRBV4-1; j_call: TRBJ1-1; d_call: .; clone_size: .; cdr3_aa: CASSQVPGQNTEAFF; cdr3_nt: TGCGCCAGCAGCCAAGTACCGGGACAGAACACTGAAGCTTTCTTT
v_call: TRBV15; j_call: TRBJ2-1; d_call: TRBD2; clone_size: .; cdr3_aa: CATSRLSGGNNEQFF; cdr3_nt: TGTGCCACCTCCAGGTTGAGCGGGGGGAACAATGAGCAGTTCTTC
v_call: TRBV5-6; j_call: TRBJ2-1; d_call: .; clone_size: .; cdr3_aa: CASSLMGGVNEQFF; cdr3_nt: TGTGCCAGCAGCTTAATGGGCGGGGTCAATGAGCAGTTCTTC
v_call: TRBV7-3; j_call: TRBJ1-3; d_call: TRBD1; clone_size: .; cdr3_aa: CASSSGTGTGNTIYF; cdr3_nt: TGTGCCAGCAGTTCCGGGACAGGGACTGGAAACACCATATATTTT
v_call: TRBV11-2; j_call: TRBJ1-4; d_call: .; clone_size: few; cdr3_aa: CASSLEAGGNEKLFF; cdr3_nt: TGTGCCAGCAGCTTAGAAGCGGGGGGGAATGAAAAACTGTTTTTT
v_call: TRBV9; j_call: TRBJ1-2; d_call: .; clone_size: .; cdr3_aa: CASSVGTGYGFNYGYTF; cdr3_nt: TGTGCCAGCAGCGTAGGCACAGGGTATGGATTTAACTATGGCTACACCTTC
v_call: TRBV7-9; j_call: TRBJ2-7; d_call: .; clone_size: .; cdr3_aa: CASSGVSEGYEQYF; cdr3_nt: TGTGCCAGCAGCGGCGTTAGCGAGGGCTACGAGCAGTACTTC
v_call: TRBV27; j_call: TRBJ2-7; d_call: .; clone_size: .; cdr3_aa: CASSFSGGSYEQYF; cdr3_nt: TGTGCCAGCAGTTTTTCTGGAGGGAGCTACGAGCAGTACTTC
v_call: TRBV5-1; j_call: TRBJ1-1; d_call: .; clone_size: .; cdr3_aa: CASSLTGVNTEAFF; cdr3_nt: TGCGCCAGCAGCTTGACAGGCGTGAACACTGAAGCTTTCTTT
v_call: TRBV10-2; j_call: TRBJ2-1; d_call: TRBD1; clone_size: .; cdr3_aa: CASSEFRQGRDEQFF; cdr3_nt: TGCGCCAGCAGTGAGTTTCGACAGGGCAGAGATGAGCAGTTCTTC
v_call: TRBV19; j_call: TRBJ1-1; d_call: .; clone_size: .; cdr3_aa: CASSRGMNTEAFF; cdr3_nt: TGTGCCAGTAGCCGGGGGATGAACACTGAAGCTTTCTTT
v_call: TRBV7-6; j_call: TRBJ1-1; d_call: .; clone_size: .; cdr3_aa: CASSFAGEGEAFF; cdr3_nt: TGTGCCAGCAGCTTCGCCGGGGAGGGTGAAGCTTTCTTT
v_call: TRBV4-2; j_call: TRBJ1-1; d_call: .; clone_size: .; cdr3_aa: CASSQDSAEAFF; cdr3_nt: TGTGCCAGCAGCCAAGATAGCGCTGAAGCTTTCTTT
v_call: TRBV27; j_call: TRBJ2-1; d_call: TRBD2; clone_size: .; cdr3_aa: CASSYTSGGEQFF; cdr3_nt: TGTGCCAGCAGTTACACTAGCGGGGGTGAGCAGTTCTTC
v_call: TRBV5-8; j_call: TRBJ1-1; d_call: .; clone_size: .; cdr3_aa: CASTSLGYRDMNTEAFF; cdr3_nt: TGTGCCAGCACTTCCCTGGGCTACAGGGACATGAACACTGAAGCTTTCTTT
v_call: TRBV19; j_call: TRBJ2-2; d_call: TRBD1; clone_size: .; cdr3_aa: CASSTTYRQGYLVPGELFF; cdr3_nt: TGTGCCAGTAGTACGACTTACCGACAGGGTTACTTGGTGCCGGGGGAGCTGTTTTTT
v_call: TRBV7-3; j_call: TRBJ1-3; d_call: .; clone_size: few; cdr3_aa: CASSLGTGTGNTIYF; cdr3_nt: TGTGCCTCCTCCCTTGGAACGGGAACAGGAAACACCATATATTTT